Listed here are 29 T cell receptor beta chains from one sample, sequenced in a study of shared clonotypes between healthy human individuals. Libraries were prepared by immunoSEQ multiplex PCR; TCRdb keeps only in-frame clonotypes and omits some of them. The sample lists 400,000 to 500,000 clones; 79% were seen once. Sequenced: PBMCs. The source is a woman aged 40 to 49 in good health. Some clones in this sample may be carry-over from other donors' samples.

This clone was picked up many times. CDR3 region: CASSPEVSTDTQYF. The CDR3 nucleotides are TGTGCCAGCTCACCCGAGGTGAGCACAGATACGCAGTATTTT. This chain connects TRBV18 to TRBJ2-3; D is unclear. The germline gives CDR1 KGHSH, CDR2 LQKENI. The CDR3 is made up of 14 amino acids. V was shortened by 3 bases and J by 0 bases, with 7 bases between the two germline ends.

The chain couples TRBV19 to TRBJ2-7, with TRBD1 matching 8 bases. The V gene's germline CDR1 is LNHDA and CDR2 SQIVND (reference sequence). V lost 4 bases and J lost 2; bases outside the gene matches: 7. The CDR3 sequence is 15 residues long. The CDR3 loop reads CASSTRTGPTYEQYF. Here the CDR3 DNA reads TGTGCCAGTAGTACCCGGACAGGGCCCACCTACGAGCAGTACTTC.

As concerns this clone: This likely reflects a read error, since a far larger clone is one base away. Within the sample, other DNA sequences also encode this same CDR3. The chain couples TRBV6-1 to TRBJ2-4; 10 bases align to TRBD2. The germline gives CDR1 MNHNS, CDR2 SASEGT. This CDR3 has 15 amino acids. The CDR3 region is CASSVIAGGVNIQYF. The DNA of the CDR3 is TGTGCCAGCAGTGTGATAGCGGGAGGAGTAAACATTCAATACTTC.

This clone showed up just once. CDR3 loop: CASSQQPGQGVGGYTF. The CDR3, as DNA: TGCGCCAGCAGCCAACAACCCGGACAGGGGGTGGGCGGCTACACCTTC. The chain joins TRBV4-3 to TRBJ1-2; 10 bases match TRBD1. V trimming: 2 bases; J trimming: 8 bases; junction bases outside the gene matches: 11. The CDR3 covers 16 residues. Germline lookup yields CDR1 LGHNA and CDR2 YSLEER.

The CDR3, as DNA: TGTGCCAGCAGCACTCGACCCCTGATTAGTGGCTACACCTTC. It specifies CASSTRPLISGYTF. The gene calls are TRBV6-1 and TRBJ1-2; D gene uncertain. This CDR3 comprises 14 residues. Germline V gene data show CDR1 as MNHNS and CDR2 as SASEGT. V was cut by 6 bases and J by 7 bases, with 18 bases left in between.

V and J are TRBV5-4 and TRBJ2-7; 7 bases are shared with TRBD2. The CDR3 runs to 14 residues. Germline V gene sequence: CDR1 SGHNT, CDR2 YYREEE (reference sequence). The junction had 9 bases not matched to a gene; V was cut back by 3 bases and J by 6 bases. In DNA form, the CDR3 reads TGTGCCAGCAGCTGGCCGGGACTATCTCCCGAGCAGTACTTC. This sequence encodes CASSWPGLSPEQYF. Variable domain in full (rest from reference TRBV5-4 and TRBJ2-7): ETGVTQSPTHLIKTRGQQVTLRCSSQSGHNTVSWYQQALGQGPQFIFQYYREEENGRGNFPPRFSGLQFPNYSSELNVNALELDDSALYLCASSWPGLSPEQYFGPGTRLTVT.

CDR3 amino acids: CASSPRAEAFF. CDR3 DNA: TGTGCCAGCTCACCACGGGCAGAAGCTTTCTTT. The chain carries TRBV18 and TRBJ1-1; the D is unclear. Deletions cut 1 base from V and 8 bases from J, with 5 bases between. The germline CDR1 and CDR2 sequences are KGHSH and LQKENI. There are 11 residues in the CDR3.

This chain uses TRBV25-1 with TRBJ2-7, with 8 bases fitting TRBD1. The CDR3 length is 14 residues. Germline loops: CDR1 MGHDK, CDR2 SYGVNS. V was clipped by 3 bases and J by 3 bases; unmatched bases: 4. CDR3 in DNA: TGTGCCAGCAGTGACAACAGGGGGAACTACGAGCAGTACTTC. Translated, it gives CASSDNRGNYEQYF.

At least ten counts were recorded for this clone. The gene calls are TRBV4-3 and TRBJ2-1; the match to TRBD2 covers 9 bases. With V trimmed by 2 bases and J by 2 bases, 7 bases remained unmatched. Looked up from germline, CDR1 is LGHNA and CDR2 is YSLEER. The CDR3 runs to 17 residues. The CDR3 protein is CASSQWSSGGAYNEQFF. For the CDR3, the DNA is TGCGCCAGCAGCCAATGGAGTAGCGGGGGCGCCTACAATGAGCAGTTCTTC.

This chain joins TRBV19 and TRBJ2-7; D is possibly TRBD1 (5 bases). Germline CDR1 reads LNHDA; CDR2 reads SQIVND (reference sequence). V gave up 5 bases and J gave up 3 bases, with 17 bases separating them. This CDR3 has 15 amino acids. The DNA for the CDR3 is TGTGCCAGTAGTTATGGGGCAGGGCGCGACTACGAGCAGTACTTC. This translates into CASSYGAGRDYEQYF.

Ten or more counts support this clone. The same CDR3 also results from other DNA sequences found in this sample. This CDR3 is CASSFGTSGSFSYEQYF. In DNA form, the CDR3 reads TGTGCCAGCAGTTTCGGGACTAGCGGGAGTTTTTCCTACGAGCAGTACTTC. This sequence joins TRBV28 and TRBJ2-5; 14 bases map to TRBD2. The J call may be in error: the DNA end matches TRBJ2-7 better. The CDR3 has 17 residues. Germline lookup yields CDR1 MDHEN and CDR2 SYDVKM.

J is TRBJ1-2 and V is TRBV9; TRBD1 agrees at 7 bases. J was trimmed by 2 bases and V by 4 bases; bases with no gene match: 11. From germline, CDR1 is SGDLS and CDR2 YYNGEE. The CDR3 sequence is 16 residues long. CDR3 protein: CASSQGGGVGNYGYTF. CDR3 DNA sequence: TGTGCCAGCAGCCAAGGAGGGGGCGTAGGGAACTATGGCTACACCTTC.

The rearrangement uses TRBV11-2 and TRBJ1-5; tentative D call: TRBD1 (5 bases). This CDR3 has 13 amino acids. Trimming removed 8 bases from V and 7 bases from J, with 15 bases in between. Germline V gene lookup returns CDR1 SGHAT and CDR2 FQNNGV. CDR3 in DNA: TGTGCCAGCTCCTGGGGGGTCGGGCAGCCCCAGCATTTT. Residues: CASSWGVGQPQHF.

This clone was counted a few times. The gene calls are TRBV30 and TRBJ1-2; TRBD1 might be the D (5 bases). The ends were cut back, 0 bases at V and 4 bases at J, with 9 bases in the middle. The CDR3 length is 13 residues. Germline V gene data show CDR1 as GTSNPN and CDR2 as SVGIG (reference sequence). CDR3 amino acids: CAWSVNRPYGYTF. The CDR3 region has the DNA TGTGCCTGGAGTGTAAACAGGCCCTATGGCTACACCTTC.

The chain is built from TRBV30 and TRBJ1-5; TRBD1 matches at 9 bases. With V trimmed by 8 bases and J by 1 base, 6 bases remained unmatched. Looked up from germline, CDR1 is GTSNPN and CDR2 is SVGIG (reference sequence). There are 14 residues in the CDR3. CDR3 in amino acids: CAARTGVSNQPQHF. The CDR3 nucleotides are TGTGCCGCCCGGACAGGGGTCAGCAATCAGCCCCAGCATTTT.

Comments on this clone: In the same sample, other DNA sequences code for this CDR3. The V gene is TRBV5-1, the J gene TRBJ2-2; a possible D gene is TRBD2 (5 bases). Trimming removed 0 bases from V and 3 bases from J, with 6 bases in between. This CDR3 is built from 14 residues. In germline, CDR1 is SGHRS, CDR2 YFSETQ. The DNA for the CDR3 is TGCGCCAGCAGCTTGGACGGGGACACCGGGGAGCTGTTTTTT. Protein product: CASSLDGDTGELFF. Full variable domain (remainder filled in from reference TRBV5-1 and TRBJ2-2): KAGVTQTPRYLIKTRGQQVTLSCSPISGHRSVSWYQQTPGQGLQFLFEYFSETQRNKGNFPGRFSGRQFSNSRSEMNVSTLELGDSALYLCASSLDGDTGELFFGEGSRLTVL.

This clone showed up just once. The chain couples TRBV5-1 to TRBJ2-7, with 8 positions matching TRBD1. Germline V CDR1 and CDR2: SGHRS, YFSETQ. The CDR3 has 13 residues. The ends lost 4 bases at V and 6 bases at J; junction bases unmatched: 6. The CDR3 nucleotides are TGCGCCAGCAGCACAACTGACAGGGGCGAGCAGTACTTC. Protein: CASSTTDRGEQYF.

The chain uses TRBV11-1 and TRBJ2-5, with D unclear. CDR1 and CDR2 from the germline V gene are SGHAT and FQDESV (reference sequence). V gave up 3 bases and J gave up 3 bases, with 8 bases separating them. This CDR3 is built from 13 residues. CDR3 sequence reads: CASSFSRKETQYF. In DNA, the CDR3 is TGTGCCAGCAGCTTCAGCAGAAAAGAGACCCAGTACTTC. Combining the CDR3 with reference TRBV11-1 and TRBJ2-5 gives the whole variable domain EAEVAQSPRYKITEKSQAVAFWCDPISGHATLYWYRQILGQGPELLVQFQDESVVDDSQLPKDRFSAERLKGVDSTLKIQPAELGDSAMYLCASSFSRKETQYFGPGTRLLVL.

This clone has just a few counts. The chain combines TRBV6-1 with TRBJ1-5; tentative D call: TRBD1 (6 bases). The CDR3 length is 13 residues. V was clipped by 6 bases and J by 4 bases, with 10 bases between them. Germline CDR1 MNHNS, CDR2 SASEGT. CDR3 loop: CASRLRGNQPQHF. The CDR3 coding sequence is TGTGCCAGCAGGCTCAGGGGAAATCAGCCCCAGCATTTT.

The rearrangement uses TRBV4-1 and TRBJ2-5, with 7 bases that match TRBD2. The J call may be incorrect, as the DNA end agrees better with TRBJ2-7. The CDR3 has 16 residues. Looked up from germline, CDR1 is MGHRA and CDR2 is YSYEKL. The CDR3 loop is CASSLPRGEPFHEQYF. The CDR3 DNA reads as TGCGCCAGCAGCCTTCCTCGGGGGGAGCCCTTCCACGAGCAGTACTTC.

The rearrangement joins TRBV7-3 to TRBJ2-1; 8 nucleotides align to TRBD2. The J segment lost 3 bases and the V segment lost 5 bases, leaving 6 bases of the junction unmatched. Germline CDR1 SGHTA, CDR2 FQGTGA. This CDR3 region has 15 residues. The CDR3 DNA is TGTGCCAGCAGCCTCAGCGGGAGTCTCTACAATGAGCAGTTCTTC. Its protein product is CASSLSGSLYNEQFF.

This clone was seen more than once but under ten times. V is TRBV2 and J is TRBJ2-7; TRBD1 matches 7 bases. The V gene end was trimmed by 6 bases and the J gene end by 7 bases; junction bases not matched to a gene: 9. CDR1 and CDR2 from the germline V gene are SNHLY and FYNNEI. The CDR3 is made up of 13 amino acids. CDR3 in DNA: TGTGCCAGCAGAGACAGGGATGTTCGGGAGCAGTACTTC. It specifies CASRDRDVREQYF. Complete variable domain (other parts from reference TRBV2 and TRBJ2-7): EPEVTQTPSHQVTQMGQEVILRCVPISNHLYFYWYRQILGQKVEFLVSFYNNEISEKSEIFDDQFSVERPDGSNFTLKIRSTKLEDSAMYFCASRDRDVREQYFGPGTRLTVT.

This clone was observed a few times. This chain uses TRBV6-5 with TRBJ2-1; unclear D gene. V was trimmed by 8 bases and J by 0 bases, leaving 8 bases between them. Germline V lookup: CDR1 MNHEY, CDR2 SVGAGI. There are 13 residues in the CDR3. CDR3 bases: TGTGCCAGCCAATCGAGCTCCTACAATGAGCAGTTCTTC. Protein sequence: CASQSSSYNEQFF.

This clone turned up a few times. The rearrangement links TRBV16 to TRBJ1-1; 8 positions match TRBD1. CDR3 length equals 13 residues. V trimming: 5 bases; J trimming: 1 base; junction bases outside the gene matches: 0. Germline CDR1 KGHSY, CDR2 FQNENV. The CDR3: CASSDRGNTEAFF. The CDR3 nucleotides read TGTGCCAGCAGCGACAGGGGGAACACTGAAGCTTTCTTT.

This clone was seen only a few times. The chain carries TRBV5-6 and TRBJ2-7, with 8 bases matching TRBD1. Germline V CDR1 and CDR2: SGHDT, YYEEEE. Trimming at V came to 3 bases and at J to 3 bases, leaving 8 bases not matched to a gene. The CDR3 runs 15 residues. CDR3 in DNA: TGTGCCAGCAGCTCCTCCGGGACAGGCCTCTACGAGCAGTACTTC. This translates into CASSSSGTGLYEQYF.

The chain has TRBV27 and TRBJ2-5, with D perhaps TRBD2 (7 bases). Per germline, CDR1 MNHEY and CDR2 SMNVEV (reference sequence). The ends were cut back, 8 bases at V and 5 bases at J, with 18 bases in the middle. This CDR3 has 14 amino acids. The chain's CDR3 is CASGRAGALETQYF. Written as DNA, the CDR3 is TGTGCCAGCGGACGGGCGGGGGCGCTTGAGACCCAGTACTTC.

Remarks on this clone: The likely explanation is a read error, given a far larger clone one base away. The conserved phenylalanine or tryptophan normally closing the CDR3 is absent here, so this likely arose from a read error. CDR3 sequence: CASSSSPLNYGYTL. In nucleotides, the CDR3 is TGTGCCAGCAGTTCTTCCCCTCTTAACTATGGCTACACCCTC. The gene calls are TRBV28 and TRBJ1-2; D gene uncertain. Trimming left V 4 bases short and J 1 base short, with 10 bases between. The CDR3 consists of 14 residues. Germline V gives CDR1 MDHEN, CDR2 SYDVKM.

The chain combines TRBV28 with TRBJ2-7, with D perhaps given as TRBD1 or TRBD2 (5 bases each). The CDR3 covers 14 residues. Trimming took 3 bases from V and 4 from J, leaving 13 bases between them. The V gene's germline CDR1 is MDHEN and CDR2 SYDVKM. The CDR3 nucleotides read TGTGCCAGCAGTTTTTATTGGGGGAGATACGAGCAGTACTTC. Protein sequence: CASSFYWGRYEQYF.

The chain recombines TRBV7-2 with TRBJ2-7, with D unresolved. The germline gives CDR1 SGHTA, CDR2 FQGNSA. The CDR3 loop spans 14 amino acids. V lost 1 base and J lost 1, with 8 bases in between. CDR3 sequence: CASSLVMSSYEQYF. The CDR3 nucleotides are TGTGCCAGCAGCTTAGTAATGAGTTCCTACGAGCAGTACTTC.